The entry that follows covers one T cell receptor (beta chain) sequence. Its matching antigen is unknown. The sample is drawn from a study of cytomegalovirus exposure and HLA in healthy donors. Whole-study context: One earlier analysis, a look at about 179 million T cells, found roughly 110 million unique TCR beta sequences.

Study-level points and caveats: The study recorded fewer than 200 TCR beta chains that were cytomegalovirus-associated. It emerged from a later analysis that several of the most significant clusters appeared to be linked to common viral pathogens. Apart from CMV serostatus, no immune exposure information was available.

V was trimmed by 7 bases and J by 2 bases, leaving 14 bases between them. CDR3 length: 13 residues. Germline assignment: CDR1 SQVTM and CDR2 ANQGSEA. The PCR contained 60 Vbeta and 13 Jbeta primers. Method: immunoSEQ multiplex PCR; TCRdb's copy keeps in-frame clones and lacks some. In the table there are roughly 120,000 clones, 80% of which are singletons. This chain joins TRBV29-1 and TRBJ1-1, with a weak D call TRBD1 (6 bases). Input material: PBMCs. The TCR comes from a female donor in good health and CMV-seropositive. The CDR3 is CSGSTGLNTEAFF. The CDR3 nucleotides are TGCAGCGGCTCAACAGGGCTAAACACTGAAGCTTTCTTT.